Below, one T cell receptor beta chain is given with its context. Its antigen is undetermined. The V and J ends lost 2 bases and 4 bases, in that order; junction bases with no gene match: 6. Germline V gene data show CDR1 as MDHEN and CDR2 as SYDVKM. The CDR3 totals 15 residues. The sample comes from a study of OX40 agonist ivuxolimab in advanced cancers. The study's findings and limits: In the expanded peripheral T cells, antigen specificity was never determined.

TCRdb's copy holds only in-frame clones and misses some; the assay was immunoSEQ multiplex PCR. Here the sample spans tens of thousands of clones, over 75% being singletons. The origin of this receptor is an adult with an advanced solid tumor such as melanoma, head and neck, liver or kidney cancer. Material: CD4+ or CD8+ T cells sorted from blood, obtained in a trial of the OX40 agonist ivuxolimab. The V call is TRBV28, the J call TRBJ1-2; 8 nucleotides agree with TRBD1. CDR3 protein: CASSLRTGITYGYTF. The CDR3 bases are TGTGCCAGCAGTTTAAGGACAGGGATTACCTATGGCTACACCTTC.